The present TCR beta chain was sequenced within a study of beta chain features in type 1 diabetes. Study information: All samples yielded 100 million to 140 million examined sorted cells.

Donors underwent one heparinised blood draw, about 110 mL on average. Expressed TCRB transcripts got sequenced, as all isolated RNA was reverse transcribed. The assay was immunoSEQ multiplex PCR, and TCRdb's table has in-frame clones only and misses some. The sample holds around 40,000 clones, about 64% seen once. Germline-derived CDR1 and CDR2 are SQVTM and ANQGSEA. The CDR3 contains 12 residues. Trimming left V 4 bases short and J 2 bases short, with 9 bases between. Regarding this clone: What it binds is not known.

Overall study findings and caveats: Type 1 diabetes patients had TCRB CDR3s that were shorter (moderately but significantly so) in all four CD4+ subsets. Whether HLA type affects TCRB rearrangement stayed undetermined in the present work.

Sample: Tregs from blood. The TCR originated in a woman aged 25 to 39 in good health. The gene calls are TRBV29-1 and TRBJ2-7; D ambiguous. The CDR3: CSVAGNAYEQYF. The DNA for the CDR3 is TGCAGCGTTGCTGGCAACGCCTACGAGCAGTACTTC.